The rows below give T cell receptor beta chains drawn from one sample of a study of human T cells and chemical hapten exposure. TCRdb reprocessed the RACE reads via MiXCR and lists one record per CDR3 protein. The sample includes 210,000 or so distinct CDR3 sequences, about 22% of them seen just once. The material was whole blood, obtained in connection with sensitization to the hapten diphenylcyclopropenone (DPC). These receptors originate from a woman aged 40 to 49 with alopecia areata. Some clones in this sample may be carry-over from other donors' samples. Each CDR3 is given with its conserved first and last residue. The order of the fields is V gene, D gene, J gene, clone size, CDR3 protein, CDR3 DNA. D genes are given only for firm matches. Clone size is given for some rows only: seen once, a few or many times, or a class if the clone is expanded.

V: TRBV5-1
D: TRBD2
J: TRBJ2-5
size: many
CDR3: CASSYWTSGQETQYF
DNA: TGCGCCAGCAGCTATTGGACTAGCGGACAAGAGACCCAGTACTTC

V: TRBV5-1
D: .
J: TRBJ1-1
size: .
CDR3: CASSLEVNTEAFF
DNA: TGCGCCAGCAGCTTGGAGGTGAACACTGAAGCTTTCTTT

V: TRBV24-1
D: .
J: TRBJ2-1
size: .
CDR3: CATSHSGIRLWDEQFF
DNA: TGTGCCACCAGTCACTCCGGGATTCGCCTTTGGGATGAGCAGTTCTTC

V: TRBV6-2/TRBV6-3
D: TRBD2
J: TRBJ2-1
size: .
CDR3: CASIGGLAGVHPYNEQFF
DNA: TGTGCCAGCATTGGTGGACTAGCGGGAGTACACCCCTACAATGAGCAGTTCTTC

V: TRBV28
D: .
J: TRBJ2-7
size: few
CDR3: CASSLQTGSYEQYF
DNA: TGTGCCAGCAGTTTACAAACAGGCTCCTACGAGCAGTACTTC

V: TRBV7-2
D: .
J: TRBJ2-3
size: .
CDR3: CASSLAHLSTDTQYF
DNA: TGTGCCAGCAGCTTAGCGCACCTAAGCACAGATACGCAGTATTTT

V: TRBV29-1
D: .
J: TRBJ2-1
size: .
CDR3: CSVVRQGNEQFF
DNA: TGCAGCGTTGTAAGACAAGGAAATGAGCAGTTCTTC

V: TRBV7-2
D: .
J: TRBJ1-5
size: .
CDR3: CASSLAGTGVNQPQHF
DNA: TGTGCCAGCAGCTTAGCCGGAACAGGCGTCAATCAGCCCCAGCATTTT

V: TRBV12-3/TRBV12-4
D: TRBD1
J: TRBJ2-1
size: many
CDR3: CASSGTGRINEQFF
DNA: TGTGCCAGCAGTGGGACAGGGAGGATCAATGAGCAGTTCTTC

V: TRBV5-5
D: .
J: TRBJ2-5
size: .
CDR3: CASSLTGTQETQYF
DNA: TGTGCCAGCAGCTTGACCGGGACGCAAGAGACCCAGTACTTC

V: TRBV6-5
D: .
J: TRBJ2-2
size: .
CDR3: CASSYTQLDGELFF
DNA: TGTGCCAGCAGTTACACCCAATTGGACGGGGAGCTGTTTTTT

V: TRBV6-6
D: TRBD2
J: TRBJ2-3
size: many
CDR3: CASRFSGSGADTQYF
DNA: TGTGCCAGCAGATTTAGCGGGAGTGGGGCAGATACGCAGTATTTT

V: TRBV20-1
D: .
J: TRBJ2-5
size: many
CDR3: CSARVRGPETQYF
DNA: TGCAGTGCTAGAGTGAGAGGGCCAGAGACCCAGTACTTC

V: TRBV7-2
D: .
J: TRBJ2-3
size: few
CDR3: CASSRLEDTQYF
DNA: TGTGCCAGCAGCCGACTGGAAGATACGCAGTATTTT